The present TCR beta chain was sequenced within a study of monozygotic twins with inflammatory bowel disease. General observations from the study: Patients got different immunosuppressive treatments, which may have made their repertoires more variable.

Germline V CDR1 and CDR2: SGHTA, FQGNSA. The CDR3 has 17 amino acids. Eight reactions per sample, run separately, yielded cDNA. Via template switching, UMIs carrying a 6-nucleotide sample barcode were introduced. With the 5' RACE reads reprocessed, TCRdb shows one record per CDR3 protein and no DNA. The sample table sets out some 300,000 distinct CDR3 sequences. As concerns this clonotype: What it binds is unknown.

V usage is TRBV7-2 and J usage is TRBJ2-1. The specimen was blood. This TCR derives from a human donor with ulcerative colitis or Crohn's disease, or a healthy co-twin of an affected twin (not recorded which). This CDR3 is CASSLAIGVSSYNEQFF.